This TCR beta chain derives from a study of cytotoxic CD8 clonotypes in ibrutinib-treated CLL. Study-level background: Sequenced samples delivered averages of 250,000 to 300,000 productive templates and roughly 100,000 productive rearrangements. Study conclusions and caveats: In comparison with age-matched healthy donors, baseline clonality was higher and tracked circulating CD8+ T-cell counts. Treatment saw public clonotypes, which were uncommon, either contract or stay stable.

The V gene's germline CDR1 is MDHEN and CDR2 SYDVKM. The ends lost 3 bases at V and 9 bases at J; junction bases unmatched: 5. The CDR3 is made up of 15 amino acids. The planned depth of sequencing spanned 1 in 200,000 to 1 in 1 million T cells. Assay: immunoSEQ multiplex PCR; the TCRdb copy retains only in-frame clones and omits some. The sample contains 150,000 or so clones, about four fifths of which appear only once. This clone has a single count. Antigen specificity is unknown. The source of this sequence is a human donor with chronic lymphocytic leukemia. This chain links TRBV28 with TRBJ1-6; 10 bases agree with TRBD1. The sequenced sample was PBMCs, obtained after 12 months of ibrutinib treatment. The CDR3 region has the DNA TGTGCCAGCAGTTTCCCGGGACAGGGGCCTTCACCCCTCCACTTT. Protein sequence: CASSFPGQGPSPLHF.